This T cell receptor (beta chain) was recovered during a study of cytotoxic CD8 clonotypes in ibrutinib-treated CLL. Background on the study: Response samples followed a median around 12 months of treatment, range 6 to 36. The study, taken as a whole, reports: Clonality, elevated at ibrutinib response, dropped back toward baseline at progression. The public clonotypes identified were infrequent and showed contraction or stability on treatment.

This clone has more than one count but fewer than ten. As yet, its antigen is unknown. Data came from immunoSEQ multiplex PCR; TCRdb stores just in-frame clones and leaves some out. Of around 200,000 clones in the sample, around 75% were seen once. The specimen was PBMCs, collected after 12 months of ibrutinib treatment. The sequence was collected from a human donor with chronic lymphocytic leukemia.

CDR3 nucleotide sequence: TGTGCCAGCAGCGTAATGCCCGCACCGACAGGCCTGAACACTGAAGCTTTCTTT. Encoded protein: CASSVMPAPTGLNTEAFF. The V gene is TRBV9, the J gene TRBJ1-1; TRBD1 is a possible D gene (6 bases). Per germline, CDR1 SGDLS and CDR2 YYNGEE. V lost 1 base to trimming and J lost 0 bases, with 19 bases between them. The CDR3 contains 18 residues.